The 3 T cell receptor beta chains reported below all come from one sample, sequenced in a study of CD8+CD57+ T cells in acquired aplastic anemia. Genomic DNA provided the template from which TCR beta VDJ and CDR3 profiles were obtained. TCRdb used MiXCR to reprocess the reads, holding one entry per CDR3 protein. The table includes 400,000 to 450,000 distinct CDR3 sequences, 55% to 70% detected once. The specimen was sorted CD4+, CD8+, or CD8+CD57+ T cells (not recorded which) from PBMCs. These receptor sequences come from a human donor in good health, serving as a control.

There are many counts of this clonotype. The chain links TRBV4-3 to TRBJ1-6; 11 positions agree with TRBD1. This CDR3 comprises 13 residues. Germline V CDR1 and CDR2: LGHNA, YSLEER. J lost 13 bases, V lost 4 bases, and 3 bases had no gene match. Here the CDR3 DNA reads TGCGCCAGCAGCCGAGGACAGGGGGCGCCCCTCCACTTT. It translates to CASSRGQGAPLHF.

The chain carries TRBV2 and TRBJ1-1; weak D call: TRBD1 (5 bases). Looked up from germline, CDR1 is SNHLY and CDR2 is FYNNEI. This CDR3 is 15 amino acids long. The ends were cut back, 6 bases at V and 6 bases at J, with 20 bases in the middle. CDR3 nucleotides: TGTGCCAGCAGCTTGAAAGGCAGGGATAACCCTGAAGCTTTCTTT. Translation gives CASSLKGRDNPEAFF.

The gene calls are TRBV7-2 and TRBJ1-6, with TRBD1 as a possible D gene (5 bases). V was cut by 5 bases and J by 9 bases, with 17 bases left in between. The CDR3 has 15 residues. Germline CDR1 reads SGHTA; CDR2 reads FQGNSA. The CDR3 DNA sequence: TGTGCCAGCAGCCCCAGGGAACCGGGTAGTTCACCCCTCCACTTT. This sequence encodes CASSPREPGSSPLHF.